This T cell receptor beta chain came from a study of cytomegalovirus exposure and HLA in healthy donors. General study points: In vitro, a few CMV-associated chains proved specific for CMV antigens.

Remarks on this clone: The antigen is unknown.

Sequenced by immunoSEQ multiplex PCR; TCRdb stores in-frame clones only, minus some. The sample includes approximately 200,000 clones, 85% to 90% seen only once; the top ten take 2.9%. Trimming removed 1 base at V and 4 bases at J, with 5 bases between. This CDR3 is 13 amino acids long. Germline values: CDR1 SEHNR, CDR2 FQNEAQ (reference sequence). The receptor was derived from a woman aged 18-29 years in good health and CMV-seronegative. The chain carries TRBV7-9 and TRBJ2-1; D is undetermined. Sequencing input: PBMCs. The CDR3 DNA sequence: TGTGCCAGCAGCTTAGACGAGTACAATGAGCAGTTCTTC. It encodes CASSLDEYNEQFF.